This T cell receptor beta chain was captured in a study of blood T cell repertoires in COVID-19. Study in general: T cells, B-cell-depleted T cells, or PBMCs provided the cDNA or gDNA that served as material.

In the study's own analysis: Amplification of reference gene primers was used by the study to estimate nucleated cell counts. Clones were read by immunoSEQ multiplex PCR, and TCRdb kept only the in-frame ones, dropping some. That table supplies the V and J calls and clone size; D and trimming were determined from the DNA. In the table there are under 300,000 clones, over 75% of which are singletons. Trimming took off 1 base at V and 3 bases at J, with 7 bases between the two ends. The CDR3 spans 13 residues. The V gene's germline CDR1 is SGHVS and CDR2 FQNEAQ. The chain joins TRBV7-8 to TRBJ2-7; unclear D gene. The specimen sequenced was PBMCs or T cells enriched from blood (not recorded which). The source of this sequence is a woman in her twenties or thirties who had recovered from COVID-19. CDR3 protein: CASSLGGNYEQYF. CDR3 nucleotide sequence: TGTGCCAGCAGCTTAGGAGGTAACTACGAGCAGTACTTC.